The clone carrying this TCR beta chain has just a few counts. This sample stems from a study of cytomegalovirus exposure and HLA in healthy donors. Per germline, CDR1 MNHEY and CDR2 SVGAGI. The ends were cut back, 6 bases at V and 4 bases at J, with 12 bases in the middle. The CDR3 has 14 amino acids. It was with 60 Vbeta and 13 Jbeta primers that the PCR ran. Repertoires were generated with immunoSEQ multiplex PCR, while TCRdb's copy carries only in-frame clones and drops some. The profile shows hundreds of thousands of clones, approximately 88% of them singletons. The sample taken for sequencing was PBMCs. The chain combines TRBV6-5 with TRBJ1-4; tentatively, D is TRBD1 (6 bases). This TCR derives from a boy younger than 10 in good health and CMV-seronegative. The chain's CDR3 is CASSRTVYNEKLFF. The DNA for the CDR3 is TGTGCCAGCAGCCGGACAGTTTATAATGAAAAACTGTTTTTT.